This T cell receptor (beta chain) was sequenced for a study of blood T cell repertoires in COVID-19. Study overall: Acute and convalescent COVID-19 specimens originated in the United States, Italy and Spain. T cells, B-cell-depleted T cells, or PBMCs provided the cDNA or gDNA that served as material.

Germline lookup yields CDR1 DFQATT and CDR2 SNEGSKA (reference sequence). The CDR3 is 15 amino acids. The V and J ends lost 3 bases and 4 bases, in that order; junction bases with no gene match: 7. The authors' processing: By means of reference gene primer amplification, nucleated cell counts were estimated. Clones were sequenced by immunoSEQ multiplex PCR, and TCRdb holds only the in-frame ones, with some missing. For V, J and clone size, that table is used; D and trimming come from the DNA. The sample shows 250,000 or so clones, roughly 86% of them seen only once. Specimen: peripheral blood. The rearrangement joins TRBV20-1 to TRBJ1-5, with 9 positions matching TRBD1. The sequence came from a man aged 40-49 years with active or convalescent COVID-19. In DNA, the CDR3 is TGCAGTGCTAGTACGGGACAGGGTTATAATCAGCCCCAGCATTTT. Translated: CSASTGQGYNQPQHF.